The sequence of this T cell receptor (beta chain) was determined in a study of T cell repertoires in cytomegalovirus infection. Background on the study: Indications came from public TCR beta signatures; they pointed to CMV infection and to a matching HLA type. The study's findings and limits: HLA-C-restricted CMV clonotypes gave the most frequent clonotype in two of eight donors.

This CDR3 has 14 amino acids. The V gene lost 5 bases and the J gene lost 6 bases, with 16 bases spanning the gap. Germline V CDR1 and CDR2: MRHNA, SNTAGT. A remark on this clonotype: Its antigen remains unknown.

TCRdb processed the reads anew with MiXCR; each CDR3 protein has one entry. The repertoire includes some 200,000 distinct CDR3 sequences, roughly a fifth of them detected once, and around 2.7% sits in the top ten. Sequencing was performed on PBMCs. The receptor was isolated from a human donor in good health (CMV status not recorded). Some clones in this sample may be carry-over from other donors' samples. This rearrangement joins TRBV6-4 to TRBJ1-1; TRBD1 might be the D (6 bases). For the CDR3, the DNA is TGTGCCAGCAGTATAAACGGGGGGCACCCTGAAGCTTTCTTT. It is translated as CASSINGGHPEAFF.